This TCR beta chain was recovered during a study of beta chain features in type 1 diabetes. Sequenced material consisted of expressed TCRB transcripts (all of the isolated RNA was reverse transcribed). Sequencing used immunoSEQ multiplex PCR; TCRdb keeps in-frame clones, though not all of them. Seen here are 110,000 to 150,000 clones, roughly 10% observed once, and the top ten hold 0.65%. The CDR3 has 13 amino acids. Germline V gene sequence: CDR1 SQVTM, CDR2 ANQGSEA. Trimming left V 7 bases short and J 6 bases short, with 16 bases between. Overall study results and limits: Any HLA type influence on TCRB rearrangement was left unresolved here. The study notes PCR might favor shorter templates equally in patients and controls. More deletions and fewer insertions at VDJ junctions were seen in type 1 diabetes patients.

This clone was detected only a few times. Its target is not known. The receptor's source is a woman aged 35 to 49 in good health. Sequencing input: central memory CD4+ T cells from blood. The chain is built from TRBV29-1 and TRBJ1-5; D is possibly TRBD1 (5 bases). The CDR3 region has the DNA TGCAGCGCGCTCGGGGGTATGGGTCAGCCCCAGCATTTT. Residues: CSALGGMGQPQHF. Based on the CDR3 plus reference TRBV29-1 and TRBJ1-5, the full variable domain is SAVISQKPSRDICQRGTSLTIQCQVDSQVTMMFWYRQQPGQSLTLIATANQGSEATYESGFVIDKFPISRPNLTFSTLTVSNMSPEDSSIYLCSALGGMGQPQHFGDGTRLSIL.